A selection of T cell receptor beta chains follows, all from one sample in a study of shared clonotypes between healthy human individuals. The data were produced by immunoSEQ multiplex PCR, yet TCRdb's version contains in-frame clones alone and is incomplete. In the table there are about 320,000 clones, around 87% of which are singletons. Sequencing input: memory CD8+ T cells sorted from blood. These receptors were taken from a man aged 18 to 30 in good health. The CDR3 runs from the conserved cysteine through the conserved F or W. The D gene is left open where the match is weak. The listing skips clone size in some rows; elsewhere it reads once, few, many or a size class.

D gene	V gene	clone size	J gene	CDR3 protein	CDR3 DNA
-	TRBV4-3	-	TRBJ2-1	CASSQDPADYNEQFF	TGCGCCAGCAGCCAAGACCCAGCGGATTACAATGAGCAGTTCTTC
-	TRBV5-4	few	TRBJ1-2	CASSLTLGYGYTF	TGTGCCAGCAGCCTGACCTTGGGCTATGGCTACACCTTC
-	TRBV12-2	-	TRBJ1-6	CARRSGVATAHF	TGTGCAAGGCGGTCAGGGGTTGCGACGGCCCACTTT
-	TRBV6-1	-	TRBJ2-5	CASSEDREGLETQYF	TGTGCCAGCAGTGAAGACAGGGAGGGGTTAGAGACCCAGTACTTC
-	TRBV2	-	TRBJ2-2	CASSVIETYTGELFF	TGTGCCAGCAGTGTAATTGAGACCTACACCGGGGAGCTGTTTTTT
TRBD1	TRBV25-1	-	TRBJ2-3	CASSYTGADTQYF	TGTGCCAGCAGTTACACAGGGGCAGATACGCAGTATTTT
TRBD1	TRBV6-5	-	TRBJ2-7	CASRPDRESYEQYF	TGTGCCAGCAGGCCCGACAGGGAGTCCTACGAGCAGTACTTC
-	TRBV30	-	TRBJ2-5	CAWTGKQETQYF	TGTGCCTGGACAGGGAAGCAAGAGACCCAGTACTTC
-	TRBV5-6	-	TRBJ1-3	CASSVGSAGSGNTIYF	TGTGCCAGCAGCGTTGGGAGTGCGGGCTCTGGAAACACCATATATTTT
TRBD2	TRBV6-6	-	TRBJ2-7	CASSYIWGGTSEQYF	TGTGCCAGCAGTTATATCTGGGGGGGAACATCCGAGCAGTACTTC
-	TRBV5-1	-	TRBJ2-7	CASSWEASVAYEQYF	TGCGCCAGCAGCTGGGAGGCTTCTGTTGCCTACGAGCAGTACTTC
-	TRBV5-4	-	TRBJ2-1	CASSRAVGGTSYNEQFF	TGTGCCAGCAGCCGAGCAGTTGGGGGGACCTCCTACAATGAGCAGTTCTTC
TRBD1	TRBV4-3	-	TRBJ1-1	CASSRDREHLIAFF	TGCGCCAGCAGCCGAGACAGGGAGCACCTTATCGCTTTCTTT
-	TRBV28	-	TRBJ1-1	CASSLRQQNTEAFF	TGTGCCAGCAGTTTGAGACAGCAGAACACTGAAGCTTTCTTT
-	TRBV12-5	-	TRBJ1-2	CASGLIDSYYGYTF	TGTGCTAGTGGTTTGATAGACAGCTACTATGGCTACACCTTC
-	TRBV27	-	TRBJ2-7	CASKGGVTGSDEQYF	TGTGCCAGCAAGGGGGGAGTGACAGGGTCGGACGAGCAGTACTTC
TRBD1	TRBV28	-	TRBJ2-7	CASTSWDRSYEQYF	TGTGCCAGCACCTCGTGGGACAGATCCTACGAGCAGTACTTC
-	TRBV11-2	-	TRBJ2-1	CASSFPSATQYNEQFF	TGTGCCAGCAGCTTTCCCTCGGCTACCCAATACAATGAGCAGTTCTTC
-	TRBV7-6	-	TRBJ1-2	CASSLQGRYNYGYTF	TGTGCCAGCAGCCTGCAGGGGCGATATAACTATGGCTACACCTTC
-	TRBV6-1	-	TRBJ1-2	CASSVAPNYGYTF	TGTGCCAGCAGTGTGGCACCGAACTATGGCTACACCTTC
-	TRBV7-2	-	TRBJ2-7	CASSLAPGGLYEQYF	TGTGCCAGCAGCTTAGCCCCTGGAGGACTCTACGAGCAGTACTTC
-	TRBV7-8	-	TRBJ1-6	CASSLVPGGDRNSPLHF	TGTGCCAGCAGCTTAGTGCCGGGGGGGGATCGGAATTCACCCCTCCACTTT
TRBD2	TRBV13	-	TRBJ2-7	CASSETSGTKAYEQYF	TGTGCCAGCAGCGAAACTAGCGGGACAAAGGCCTACGAGCAGTACTTC
TRBD2	TRBV7-9	-	TRBJ2-7	CASSFPSGGSGEQYF	TGTGCCAGCAGCTTCCCCTCGGGAGGTTCGGGCGAGCAGTACTTC